The present entry profiles one T cell receptor beta chain with its context. Germline V lookup: CDR1 LNHDA, CDR2 SQIVND (reference sequence). The CDR3 is made up of 15 amino acids. The J segment lost 4 bases and the V segment lost 7 bases, leaving 8 bases of the junction unmatched. The data belong to a study of control samples from healthy donors and cancer patients. Clones were sequenced by immunoSEQ multiplex PCR, and TCRdb holds only the in-frame ones, with some missing. The repertoire has approximately 84,000 clones, around 82% of them found once; the top ten carry around 9.5%. This sequence joins TRBV19 and TRBJ1-5; 9 bases match TRBD1. Sequenced sample: blood. This TCR came from a woman aged 55-69 years in good health. CDR3 protein: CASTQQGAGNQPQHF. CDR3 coding DNA: TGTGCCAGTACCCAACAGGGGGCTGGAAATCAGCCCCAGCATTTT.